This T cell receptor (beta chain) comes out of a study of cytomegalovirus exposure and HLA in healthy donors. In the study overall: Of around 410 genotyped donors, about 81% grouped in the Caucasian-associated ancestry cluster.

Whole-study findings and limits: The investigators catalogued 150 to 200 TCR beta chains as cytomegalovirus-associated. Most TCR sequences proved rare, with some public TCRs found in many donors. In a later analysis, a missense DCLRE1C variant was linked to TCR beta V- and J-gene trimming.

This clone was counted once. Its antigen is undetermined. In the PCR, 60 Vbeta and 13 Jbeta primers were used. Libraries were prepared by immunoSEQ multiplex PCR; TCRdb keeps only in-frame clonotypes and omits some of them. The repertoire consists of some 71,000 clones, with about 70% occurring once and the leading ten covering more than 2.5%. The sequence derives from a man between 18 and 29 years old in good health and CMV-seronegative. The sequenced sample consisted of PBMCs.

CDR3 amino acids: CASSPSGTGENSPLHF. CDR3 sequence (DNA): TGTGCCAGCTCACCCTCCGGGACAGGGGAAAATTCACCCCTCCACTTT. The V and J genes are TRBV18 and TRBJ1-6; 10 nucleotides match TRBD1. Germline V gene lookup returns CDR1 KGHSH and CDR2 LQKENI. V lost 3 bases to trimming and J lost 7 bases; unmatched junction nucleotides: 6. The CDR3 length is 16 residues.